The TCR beta chain described here comes from a study of blood T cell repertoires in COVID-19. Study context: Acute and convalescent COVID-19 specimens originated in the United States, Italy and Spain.

This clone was recorded a few times. Trimming removed 4 bases from V and 3 bases from J, with 14 bases in between. The CDR3 is made up of 15 amino acids. Germline CDR1 is SGHRS and CDR2 is YFSETQ. This table comes from immunoSEQ multiplex PCR, and its TCRdb copy is limited to in-frame clones, with some not included. This table has 150,000 to 200,000 clones, around four fifths appearing once. Sequenced sample: peripheral blood. The chain uses TRBV5-1 and TRBJ1-3; a weak D match, TRBD1 (5 bases). The source of this sequence is a woman aged 70-85 years with COVID-19, enrolled during active disease. The CDR3 DNA follows: TGCGCCAGCAGCCGTTCGGGGGTGATTGGAAACACCATATATTTT. It is translated as CASSRSGVIGNTIYF.